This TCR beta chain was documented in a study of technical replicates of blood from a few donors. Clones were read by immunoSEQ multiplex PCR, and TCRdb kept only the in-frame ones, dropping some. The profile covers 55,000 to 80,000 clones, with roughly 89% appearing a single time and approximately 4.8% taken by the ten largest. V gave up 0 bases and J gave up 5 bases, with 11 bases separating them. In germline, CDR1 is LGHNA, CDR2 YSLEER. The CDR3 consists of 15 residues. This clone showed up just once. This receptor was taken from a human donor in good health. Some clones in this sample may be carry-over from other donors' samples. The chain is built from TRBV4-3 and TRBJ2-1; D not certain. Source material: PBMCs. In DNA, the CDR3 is TGCGCCAGCAGCCAAGAAATGGGCCGAAACAATGAGCAGTTCTTC. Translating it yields CASSQEMGRNNEQFF.